These 8 T cell receptor beta chains were all obtained from the same sample, sequenced in a study of T-cell memory formation after mild COVID-19. TCRdb re-called the 5' RACE reads with MiXCR, one entry per CDR3 protein. The profile shows about 610,000 distinct CDR3 sequences, 17% of them singletons. Source material: PBMCs or a T cell subset sorted from them (not recorded which). All receptors derive from an adult woman who had mild COVID-19 (a few samples of this study predate the infection). Cell type and time point are not known.

In this sample, this clonotype turned up a few times. In DNA form, the CDR3 reads TGTGCCAGCAACCACCGGGACGGCGGGACAGATACGCAGTATTTT. This encodes CASNHRDGGTDTQYF. The gene calls are TRBV7-2 and TRBJ2-3; D tentatively reads TRBD1 or TRBD2 (5 bases each). Trimming cost V 7 bases and J 3 bases, with 17 bases left between them. CDR1 and CDR2 from the germline V gene are SGHTA and FQGNSA. The CDR3 spans 15 residues.

The CDR3 nucleotides read TGTGCCAGCAGTTTCTGGGCAGAGAGCACAGATACGCAGTATTTT. Its translation: CASSFWAESTDTQYF. J is TRBJ2-3 and V is TRBV12-3 or TRBV12-4; D gene ambiguous. V was pared by 3 bases and J by 0 bases, with 10 bases between. CDR3 size: 15 residues.

This clonotype came up a few times. The chain has TRBV5-1 and TRBJ2-7; 8 bases match TRBD2. The germline V gene has CDR1 SGHRS and CDR2 YFSETQ. V was clipped by 0 bases and J by 6 bases; unmatched bases: 2. The CDR3 is 13 amino acids. The CDR3 nucleotides read TGCGCCAGCAGCTTGGGGACTAGCTTCGAGCAGTACTTC. Translation: CASSLGTSFEQYF.

The CDR3 sequence is CASSPMEGPYEQYF. The CDR3, as DNA: TGTGCCAGCAGCCCTATGGAGGGACCCTACGAGCAGTACTTC. The chain employs TRBV7-9 and TRBJ2-7; D might be TRBD2 (6 bases). V lost 5 bases, J lost 2 bases, and 13 bases lay in between. The CDR3 length is 14 residues. The germline CDR1 and CDR2 sequences are SEHNR and FQNEAQ (reference sequence).

This chain connects TRBV6-2 or TRBV6-3 to TRBJ2-1; possibly TRBD2 for D (5 bases). In germline, CDR1 is MNHEY, CDR2 SVGEGT. Trimming took 6 bases from V and 2 from J, leaving 17 bases between them. There are 16 residues in the CDR3. CDR3 DNA sequence: TGTGCCAGCAGCCCCGGACTTGATACGCCCTACAATGAGCAGTTCTTC. Translated, it gives CASSPGLDTPYNEQFF.

The chain uses TRBV5-6 and TRBJ2-1, with D maybe TRBD2 (6 bases). Trimming took 4 bases from V and 4 from J, leaving 15 bases between them. CDR1 SGHDT and CDR2 YYEEEE come from the germline V gene. The length of the CDR3 is 15 residues. Here the CDR3 reads CASSGAGREYNEQFF. Here the CDR3 DNA reads TGTGCCAGCAGCGGGGCAGGCCGGGAGTACAATGAGCAGTTCTTC.

This clonotype was picked up many times. The chain couples TRBV5-1 to TRBJ2-5, with no clear D. The CDR3 spans 12 residues. Per germline, CDR1 SGHRS and CDR2 YFSETQ. Trimming took 1 base from V and 1 from J, leaving 2 bases between them. This CDR3 reads CASSLSQETQYF. The DNA for the CDR3 is TGCGCCAGCAGCTTGTCCCAAGAGACCCAGTACTTC. The full variable domain, rest sourced from reference TRBV5-1 and TRBJ2-5, is KAGVTQTPRYLIKTRGQQVTLSCSPISGHRSVSWYQQTPGQGLQFLFEYFSETQRNKGNFPGRFSGRQFSNSRSEMNVSTLELGDSALYLCASSLSQETQYFGPGTRLLVL.

J is TRBJ2-1 and V is TRBV7-3; maybe TRBD1 (7 bases). The germline V and J ends were trimmed by 5 bases and 4 bases, with 15 bases remaining between them. The CDR3 loop spans 15 amino acids. The germline CDR1 and CDR2 sequences are SGHTA and FQGTGA. CDR3 protein: CASSPSAGQYNEQFF. CDR3 DNA: TGTGCCAGCAGCCCGTCTGCGGGACAGTACAATGAGCAGTTCTTC. Variable domain in full (rest from reference TRBV7-3 and TRBJ2-1): GAGVSQTPSNKVTEKGKYVELRCDPISGHTALYWYRQSLGQGPEFLIYFQGTGAADDSGLPNDRFFAVRPEGSVSTLKIQRTERGDSAVYLCASSPSAGQYNEQFFGPGTRLTVL.